This record looks at one T cell receptor beta chain sequence and its context. The antigen is unknown. Specified treatment: roughly 10-day PBMC culture with coronavirus spike peptide pools or control peptides (ViraFEST assay). The CDR3 extends over 14 amino acids. Germline-derived CDR1 and CDR2 are SNHLY and FYNNEI. Trimming cost V 7 bases and J 2 bases, with 14 bases left between them. Cultured CD4+ T-cell DNA underwent Oncomine TCR Beta short-read sequencing. TCRdb fed the PCR reads into MiXCR, producing one record per CDR3 protein. The repertoire includes roughly 3,500 distinct CDR3 sequences, less than 55% of them detected once, and about half sits in the top ten. This specimen belongs to a study of vaccination and CD4 T cells after COVID-19. Background on the study: The cells were exposed to overlapping spike peptides originating from SARS-CoV-2, HCoV-NL63, HCoV-OC43 and HCoV-229E for stimulation. General observations from the study: Among convalescent patients, a median approximately 86% of reactive clones emerged only after vaccination.

This rearrangement joins TRBV2 to TRBJ2-5; the D gene is possibly TRBD1 (5 bases). Sequencing was done on a sample of CD4+ T cells from blood, cultured in vitro. This sequence was found in a human donor who had recovered from COVID-19. The CDR3 reads CASITDSRQETQYF. The CDR3 DNA follows: TGTGCCAGCATCACCGACAGCCGACAAGAGACCCAGTACTTC.